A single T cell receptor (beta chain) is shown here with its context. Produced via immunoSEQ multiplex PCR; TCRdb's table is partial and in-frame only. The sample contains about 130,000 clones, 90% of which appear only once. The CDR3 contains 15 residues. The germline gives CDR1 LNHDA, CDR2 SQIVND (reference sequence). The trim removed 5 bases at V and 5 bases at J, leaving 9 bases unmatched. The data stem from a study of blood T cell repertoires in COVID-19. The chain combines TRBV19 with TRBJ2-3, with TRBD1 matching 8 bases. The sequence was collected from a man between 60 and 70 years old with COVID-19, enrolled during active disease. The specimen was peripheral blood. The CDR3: CASSETGDRGDTQYF. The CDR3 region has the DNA TGTGCCAGTAGTGAGACAGGGGATCGCGGAGATACGCAGTATTTT.